This T cell receptor (beta chain) was identified during a study of cytomegalovirus exposure and HLA in healthy donors. Amplification used 60 Vbeta primers and 13 Jbeta primers. Measured with immunoSEQ multiplex PCR; TCRdb has only the in-frame clones, and not every one. The top ten hold about 0.91% of the sample, which has more than 110,000 clones, around 77% seen once. This CDR3 region has 14 residues. The germline gives CDR1 SGDLS, CDR2 YYNGEE. The V and J ends lost 4 bases and 10 bases, in that order; junction bases with no gene match: 6. In regard to this clone: Its antigen is not known.

Findings of the study overall: A later analysis associated some 18,000 TCR beta sequences with HLA alleles at a 0.05 false discovery rate. A later look showed TCR association rates differing by HLA locus, highest for DRB1 and lowest for HLA-C. The study flagged roughly 160 TCR beta chains as cytomegalovirus-associated. A few CMV-associated chains proved CMV antigen-specific in vitro.

The sequence derives from a man aged 18 to 29 in good health and CMV-seronegative. The V gene is TRBV9, the J gene TRBJ2-1, with 12 bases fitting TRBD2. The specimen sequenced was PBMCs. The chain's CDR3 is CASSPRTSGMEQFF. The CDR3 region has the DNA TGTGCCAGCAGCCCGCGGACTAGCGGGATGGAGCAGTTCTTC. The full variable domain, its missing parts supplied by reference TRBV9 and TRBJ2-1, is DSGVTQTPKHLITATGQRVTLRCSPRSGDLSVYWYQQSLDQGLQFLIQYYNGEERAKGNILERFSAQQFPDLHSELNLSSLELGDSALYFCASSPRTSGMEQFFGPGTRLTVL.